The 14 T cell receptor beta chains presented below share a single source sample, sequenced in a study of PD-L1 blockade in urothelial cancer. Generated by immunoSEQ multiplex PCR, the TCRdb table keeps only in-frame clones and is missing some. This table holds about 38,000 clones, around 89% found once. Here the sequenced sample was PBMCs, taken around atezolizumab (anti-PD-L1) treatment. The receptors were sampled from a man in his 60s with urothelial cancer.

The CDR3 is CASSPATGEYYEQYF. The CDR3 coding sequence is TGTGCCAGCTCACCAGCGACAGGGGAGTACTACGAGCAGTACTTC. The chain recombines TRBV18 with TRBJ2-7, with 8 bases that match TRBD1. V dropped 2 bases and J dropped 3; count of bases not matched to a gene: 6. The germline gives CDR1 KGHSH, CDR2 LQKENI. The CDR3 spans 15 residues.

The V and J genes are TRBV23-1 and TRBJ1-1, with D unclear. TRBV23-1 is an ORF, with its function uncertain. Trimming took off 1 base at V and 0 bases at J, with 18 bases between the two ends. The CDR3 loop spans 18 amino acids. CDR3 amino acids: CASSQYPKKRRMNTEAFF. DNA for the CDR3: TGCGCCAGCAGTCAATATCCAAAGAAAAGGAGGATGAACACTGAAGCTTTCTTT.

This clone showed up just a few times. This chain links TRBV19 with TRBJ2-1, with TRBD2 matching 7 bases. Germline lookup yields CDR1 LNHDA and CDR2 SQIVND (reference sequence). V shed 6 bases and J 5 bases; nucleotides not matched to a gene: 10. The CDR3 is 15 amino acids. CDR3 loop: CASRASGTDDNEQFF. Here the CDR3 DNA reads TGTGCCAGTAGGGCAAGCGGGACGGACGACAATGAGCAGTTCTTC. Drawing the rest from reference TRBV19 and TRBJ2-1, the complete variable domain is DGGITQSPKYLFRKEGQNVTLSCEQNLNHDAMYWYRQDPGQGLRLIYYSQIVNDFQKGDIAEGYSVSREKKESFPLTVTSAQKNPTAFYLCASRASGTDDNEQFFGPGTRLTVL.

This clone was counted a single time. V is TRBV29-1 and J is TRBJ2-7, with TRBD2 matching over 12 bases. The germline CDR1 and CDR2 sequences are SQVTM and ANQGSEA. This CDR3 contains 15 residues. The junction had 7 bases not matched to a gene; V was cut back by 7 bases and J by 0 bases. The CDR3: CSAKGLAGFSYEQYF. The DNA for the CDR3 is TGCAGCGCAAAGGGACTAGCGGGCTTCTCCTACGAGCAGTACTTC.

The chain has TRBV11-3 and TRBJ2-3, with a possible D match to TRBD2 (5 bases). Trimming shortened V by 5 bases and J by 2 bases, and 20 bases separated the two germline ends. The CDR3 runs to 17 residues. Germline values: CDR1 SGHNT, CDR2 YENEEA. The CDR3 spells CASSPLASAGVTDTQYF. CDR3 in DNA: TGTGCCAGCAGCCCCCTAGCTTCGGCGGGCGTCACAGATACGCAGTATTTT.

The chain has TRBV4-1 and TRBJ1-3; D call uncertain. Trimming removed 4 bases from V and 4 bases from J, with 5 bases in between. The CDR3 extends over 12 amino acids. CDR1 MGHRA and CDR2 YSYEKL come from the germline V gene. The DNA for the CDR3 is TGCGCCAGCAGCCTCGGGGGAAACACCATATATTTT. This translates into CASSLGGNTIYF.

This clone appeared once. The V and J genes are TRBV28 and TRBJ1-3; tentatively, D is TRBD1 (5 bases). Germline lookup yields CDR1 MDHEN and CDR2 SYDVKM. V lost 8 bases to trimming and J lost 0 bases, with 8 bases between them. The CDR3 runs 13 residues. CDR3 loop: CASGAASGNTIYF. CDR3 coding DNA: TGTGCCAGCGGGGCAGCCTCTGGAAACACCATATATTTT. The full variable domain, its missing parts supplied by reference TRBV28 and TRBJ1-3, is DVKVTQSSRYLVKRTGEKVFLECVQDMDHENMFWYRQDPGLGLRLIYFSYDVKMKEKGDIPEGYSVSREKKERFSLILESASTNQTSMYLCASGAASGNTIYFGEGSWLTVV.

This sequence joins TRBV19 and TRBJ2-3; 8 bases match TRBD1. This CDR3 region has 15 residues. Germline CDR1 reads LNHDA; CDR2 reads SQIVND (reference sequence). V lost 5 bases to trimming and J lost 2 bases; unmatched junction nucleotides: 6. The CDR3 DNA sequence: TGTGCCAGTAGTCCCGGACAGGGTCTCACAGATACGCAGTATTTT. Translated, it gives CASSPGQGLTDTQYF.

The genes are TRBV2 and TRBJ1-4; TRBD1 matches 7 bases. With 5 bases clipped from V and 8 bases from J, the junction kept 8 bases outside the gene matches. The CDR3 has 14 residues. Germline assignment: CDR1 SNHLY and CDR2 FYNNEI. The CDR3 spells CASSPRTGGEKLFF. The CDR3 DNA sequence: TGTGCCAGCAGTCCCAGGACAGGAGGGGAAAAACTGTTTTTT.

V and J are TRBV19 and TRBJ1-5; TRBD1 matches at 7 bases. Germline values: CDR1 LNHDA, CDR2 SQIVND (reference sequence). V lost 1 base, J lost 7 bases, and 1 base stayed unmatched. This CDR3 has 13 residues. The CDR3 spells CASSIAQGQPQHF. CDR3 nucleotides: TGTGCCAGTAGTATAGCACAGGGGCAGCCCCAGCATTTT.

The chain is built from TRBV6-5 and TRBJ2-3, with D maybe TRBD2 (6 bases). CDR1 MNHEY and CDR2 SVGAGI come from the germline V gene. This CDR3 has 12 amino acids. V was pared by 7 bases and J by 5 bases, with 10 bases between. CDR3 in amino acids: CASNTAGDTQYF. Here the CDR3 DNA reads TGTGCCAGCAACACAGCGGGAGATACGCAGTATTTT.

This clone appeared a few times. The V call is TRBV5-5, the J call TRBJ1-1; 9 bases align to TRBD1. V shed 9 bases and J 3 bases; nucleotides not matched to a gene: 9. This CDR3 is built from 14 residues. Germline V CDR1 and CDR2: SGHKS, YYEKEE (reference sequence). The CDR3 nucleotides are TGTGCCACCGGACAGGGGAGGCGGGACACTGAAGCTTTCTTT. Its protein product is CATGQGRRDTEAFF. The whole variable domain, filled in from reference TRBV5-5 and TRBJ1-1, reads DAGVTQSPTHLIKTRGQQVTLRCSPISGHKSVSWYQQVLGQGPQFIFQYYEKEERGRGNFPDRFSARQFPNYSSELNVNALLLGDSALYLCATGQGRRDTEAFFGQGTRLTVV.

This clone was observed a single time. This chain uses TRBV2 with TRBJ2-3; TRBD1 agrees at 8 bases. Per the germline V gene, CDR1 is SNHLY and CDR2 is FYNNEI. The CDR3 is made up of 15 amino acids. V lost 8 bases and J lost 6; bases outside the gene matches: 13. CDR3 loop: CASPLRAGGRDTQYF. The DNA for the CDR3 is TGTGCCAGCCCTCTACGGGCAGGGGGCAGGGATACGCAGTATTTT.

This sequence joins TRBV4-1 and TRBJ2-7, with 9 bases that match TRBD1. The germline V gene encodes CDR1 MGHRA and CDR2 YSYEKL. The CDR3 sequence is 16 residues long. V lost 3 bases to trimming and J lost 5 bases; unmatched junction nucleotides: 11. In DNA form, the CDR3 reads TGCGCCAGCAGCCAGGGACAGGGTAAGGACTTTAACGAGCAGTACTTC. Translation: CASSQGQGKDFNEQYF.